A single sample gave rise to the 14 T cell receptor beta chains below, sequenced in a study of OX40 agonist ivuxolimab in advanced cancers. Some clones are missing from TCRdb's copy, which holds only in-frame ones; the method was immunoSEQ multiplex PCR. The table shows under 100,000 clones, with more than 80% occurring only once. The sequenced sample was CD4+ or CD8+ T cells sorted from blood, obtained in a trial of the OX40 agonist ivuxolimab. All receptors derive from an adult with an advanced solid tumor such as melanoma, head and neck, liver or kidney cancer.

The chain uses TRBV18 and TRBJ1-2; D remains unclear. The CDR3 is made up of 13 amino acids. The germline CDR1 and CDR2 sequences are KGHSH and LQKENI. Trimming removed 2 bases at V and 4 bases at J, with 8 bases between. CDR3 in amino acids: CASSPSNLYGYTF. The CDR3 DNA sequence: TGTGCCAGCTCACCATCTAATCTCTATGGCTACACCTTC.

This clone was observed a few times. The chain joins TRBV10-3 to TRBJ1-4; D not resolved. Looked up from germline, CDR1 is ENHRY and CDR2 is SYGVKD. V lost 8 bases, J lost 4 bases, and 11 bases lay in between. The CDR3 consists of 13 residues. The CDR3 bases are TGTGCCATCGAATGGCGGATTAATGAAAAACTGTTTTTT. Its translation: CAIEWRINEKLFF.

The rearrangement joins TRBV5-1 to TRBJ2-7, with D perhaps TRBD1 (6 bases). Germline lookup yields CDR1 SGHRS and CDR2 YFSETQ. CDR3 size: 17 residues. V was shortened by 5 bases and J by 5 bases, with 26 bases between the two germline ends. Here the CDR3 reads CASRKTGNGLLSDEQYF. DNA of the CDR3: TGCGCCAGCAGAAAAACAGGGAACGGACTGTTATCCGACGAGCAGTACTTC.

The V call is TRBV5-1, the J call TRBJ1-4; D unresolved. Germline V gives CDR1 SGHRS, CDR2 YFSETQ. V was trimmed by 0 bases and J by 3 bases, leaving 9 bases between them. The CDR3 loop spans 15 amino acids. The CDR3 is CASSLDWGPNEKLFF. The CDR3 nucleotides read TGCGCCAGCAGCTTGGATTGGGGTCCTAATGAAAAACTGTTTTTT.

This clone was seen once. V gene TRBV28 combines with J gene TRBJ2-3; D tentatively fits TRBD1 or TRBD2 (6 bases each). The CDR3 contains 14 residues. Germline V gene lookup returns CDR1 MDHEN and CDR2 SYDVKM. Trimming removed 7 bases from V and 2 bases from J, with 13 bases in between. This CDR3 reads CASKGGLPTDTQYF. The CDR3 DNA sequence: TGTGCCAGCAAAGGGGGGCTCCCCACAGATACGCAGTATTTT.

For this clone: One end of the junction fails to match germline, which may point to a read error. The CDR3 DNA sequence: TGCGCCAGCACCGAAGACAGGGGGATCCGGGAGGGGAACTTT. Translation gives CASTEDRGIREGNF. The chain is built from TRBV5-1 and TRBJ1-1; 9 bases line up with TRBD1. Per germline, CDR1 SGHRS and CDR2 YFSETQ. The CDR3 length is 14 residues.

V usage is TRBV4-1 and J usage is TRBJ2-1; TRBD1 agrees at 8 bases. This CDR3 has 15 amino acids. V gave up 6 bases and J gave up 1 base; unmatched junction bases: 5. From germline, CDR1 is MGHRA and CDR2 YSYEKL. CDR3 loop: CASRPTGASYNEQFF. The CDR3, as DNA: TGCGCCAGCAGACCGACAGGGGCTTCCTACAATGAGCAGTTCTTC.

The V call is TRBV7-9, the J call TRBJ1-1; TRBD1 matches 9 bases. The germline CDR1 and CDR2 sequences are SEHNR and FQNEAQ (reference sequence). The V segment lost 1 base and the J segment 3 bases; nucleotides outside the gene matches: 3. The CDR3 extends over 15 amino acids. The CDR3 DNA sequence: TGTGCCAGCAGCTTAGGGAGGACAGGGGACACTGAAGCTTTCTTT. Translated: CASSLGRTGDTEAFF.

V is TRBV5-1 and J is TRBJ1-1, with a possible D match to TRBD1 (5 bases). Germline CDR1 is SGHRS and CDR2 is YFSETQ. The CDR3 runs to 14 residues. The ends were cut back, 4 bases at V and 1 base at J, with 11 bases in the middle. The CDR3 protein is CASSLDTGNTEAFF. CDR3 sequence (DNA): TGCGCCAGCAGCCTAGATACAGGGAACACTGAAGCTTTCTTT.

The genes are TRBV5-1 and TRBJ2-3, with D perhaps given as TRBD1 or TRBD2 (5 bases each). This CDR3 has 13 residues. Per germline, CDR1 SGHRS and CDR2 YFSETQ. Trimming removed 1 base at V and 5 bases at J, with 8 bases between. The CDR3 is CASSLTGRDTQYF. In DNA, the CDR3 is TGCGCCAGCAGCTTGACGGGGCGAGATACGCAGTATTTT.

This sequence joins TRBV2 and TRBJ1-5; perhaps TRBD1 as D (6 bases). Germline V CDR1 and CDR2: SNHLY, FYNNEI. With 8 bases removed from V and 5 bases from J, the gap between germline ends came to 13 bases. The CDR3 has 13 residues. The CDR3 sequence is CASRTGTHQPQHF. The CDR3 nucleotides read TGTGCCAGCCGTACAGGGACGCATCAGCCCCAGCATTTT.

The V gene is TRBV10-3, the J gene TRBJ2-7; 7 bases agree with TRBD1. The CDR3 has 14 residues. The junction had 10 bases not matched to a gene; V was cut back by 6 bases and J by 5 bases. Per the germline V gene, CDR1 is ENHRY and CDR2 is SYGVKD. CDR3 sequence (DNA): TGTGCCATCAGAGACGGACAGGCGGCGGACGAGCAGTACTTC. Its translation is CAIRDGQAADEQYF.

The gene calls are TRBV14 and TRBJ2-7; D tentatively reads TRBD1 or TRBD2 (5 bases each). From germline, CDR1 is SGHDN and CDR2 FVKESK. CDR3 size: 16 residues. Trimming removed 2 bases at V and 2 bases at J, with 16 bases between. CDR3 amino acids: CASSQIGPGTTYEQYF. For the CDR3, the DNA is TGTGCCAGCAGCCAAATAGGTCCGGGGACGACCTACGAGCAGTACTTC.

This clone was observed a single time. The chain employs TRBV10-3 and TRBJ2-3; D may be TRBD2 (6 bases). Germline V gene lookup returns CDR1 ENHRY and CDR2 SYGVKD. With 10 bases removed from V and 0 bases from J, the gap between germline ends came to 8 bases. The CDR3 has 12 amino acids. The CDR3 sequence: CATGTSTDTQYF. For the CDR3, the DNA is TGTGCCACGGGGACTAGCACAGATACGCAGTATTTT.